These T cell receptor beta chains were read from a single sample in a study of T cell clonotyping in hematopoietic cell transplantation. Produced via immunoSEQ multiplex PCR; TCRdb's table is partial and in-frame only. The sample has some 30,000 clones; 60% to 85% are singletons. The starting material was peripheral blood mononuclear cells, obtained before stem cell transplant. These receptors all come from a woman in her thirties with chronic myeloid leukemia. Some clones in this sample may be carry-over from other donors' samples. The CDR3 runs from the conserved cysteine through the conserved F or W. The D gene is left open where the match is weak. Not all rows give a size; the values are once, few, many and, for expanded clones, a class.

J gene: TRBJ1-1
V gene: TRBV6-5
CDR3 length: 15
clone size: .
D gene: TRBD1
CDR3 DNA: TGTGCCAGCAGTTACACCGGGGACAGCTACACTGAAGCTTTCTTT
CDR3 protein: CASSYTGDSYTEAFF

J gene: TRBJ1-2
V gene: TRBV6-5
CDR3 length: 13
clone size: .
D gene: .
CDR3 DNA: TGTGCCAGCAGTTACAGTGCCTCAGGTGGCTACACCTTC
CDR3 protein: CASSYSASGGYTF

J gene: TRBJ2-1
V gene: TRBV29-1
CDR3 length: 13
clone size: .
D gene: TRBD2
CDR3 DNA: TGCAGCGTTAGGACTAGCGACCACAATGAGCAGTTCTTC
CDR3 protein: CSVRTSDHNEQFF

J gene: TRBJ1-6
V gene: TRBV30
CDR3 length: 12
clone size: .
D gene: .
CDR3 DNA: TGTGCCTGGAGCTCCATGAATTCACCCCTCCACTTT
CDR3 protein: CAWSSMNSPLHF

J gene: TRBJ2-3
V gene: TRBV13
CDR3 length: 16
clone size: .
D gene: TRBD2
CDR3 DNA: TGTGCCAGCAGCTTAGGGGCTAGCGGGGGAACAGATACGCAGTATTTT
CDR3 protein: CASSLGASGGTDTQYF

J gene: TRBJ1-2
V gene: TRBV6-5
CDR3 length: 15
clone size: once
D gene: TRBD1
CDR3 DNA: TGTGCCAGCAGTTCTGGGACAGGGGTTTTCTATGGCTACACCTTC
CDR3 protein: CASSSGTGVFYGYTF

J gene: TRBJ1-1
V gene: TRBV9
CDR3 length: 15
clone size: once
D gene: .
CDR3 DNA: TGTGCCAGCAGCGTGGAACAGGGACCGAACACTGAAGCTTTCTTT
CDR3 protein: CASSVEQGPNTEAFF

J gene: TRBJ1-3
V gene: TRBV7-2
CDR3 length: 14
clone size: .
D gene: .
CDR3 DNA: TGTGCCAGCAGCTTACGGGCCAGGGTAAACACCATATATTTT
CDR3 protein: CASSLRARVNTIYF

J gene: TRBJ2-2
V gene: TRBV5-1
CDR3 length: 14
clone size: .
D gene: .
CDR3 DNA: TGCGCCAGCGCCGACACCACGAACACCGGGGAGCTGTTTTTT
CDR3 protein: CASADTTNTGELFF

J gene: TRBJ1-2
V gene: TRBV11-1
CDR3 length: 11
clone size: .
D gene: .
CDR3 DNA: TGTGCCAGCAGCTTTCAAAGTGGCTACACCTTC
CDR3 protein: CASSFQSGYTF

J gene: TRBJ2-1
V gene: TRBV2
CDR3 length: 12
clone size: medium-sized
D gene: .
CDR3 DNA: TGTGCCAGCAGTGTTAGACTTGGGGGAAAGTTCTTC
CDR3 protein: CASSVRLGGKFF

J gene: TRBJ1-6
V gene: TRBV6-5
CDR3 length: 15
clone size: .
D gene: .
CDR3 DNA: TGTGCCAGCAGTTACTCGACAGTGTATAATTCACCCCTCCACTTT
CDR3 protein: CASSYSTVYNSPLHF

J gene: TRBJ2-5
V gene: TRBV7-7
CDR3 length: 14
clone size: once
D gene: TRBD2
CDR3 DNA: TGTGCTAGCAGCACAAATAGCGGGGGGGAGACCCAGTACTTC
CDR3 protein: CASSTNSGGETQYF

J gene: TRBJ2-3
V gene: TRBV20-1
CDR3 length: 11
clone size: .
D gene: .
CDR3 DNA: TGCAGTGCTAGAGACGGACTGACGCAGTATTTT
CDR3 protein: CSARDGLTQYF

J gene: TRBJ1-5
V gene: TRBV6-1
CDR3 length: 15
clone size: .
D gene: .
CDR3 DNA: TGTGCCAGCAGTGAAAACAGGGAAAGAAATCAGCCCCAGCATTTT
CDR3 protein: CASSENRERNQPQHF

J gene: TRBJ1-1
V gene: TRBV30
CDR3 length: 12
clone size: .
D gene: .
CDR3 DNA: TGTGCCTGGAGTTCGACCTCAGGTGGCGCTTTCTTT
CDR3 protein: CAWSSTSGGAFF

J gene: TRBJ2-5
V gene: TRBV7-9
CDR3 length: 14
clone size: .
D gene: TRBD2
CDR3 DNA: TGTGCCAGACCTCCGGGAGGGACACCGGAGACCCAGTACTTC
CDR3 protein: CARPPGGTPETQYF

J gene: TRBJ2-3
V gene: TRBV6-4
CDR3 length: 16
clone size: few
D gene: TRBD2
CDR3 DNA: TGTGCCAGCAGTCCGGGACTAGCGGGGAGCACAGATACGCAGTATTTT
CDR3 protein: CASSPGLAGSTDTQYF

J gene: TRBJ1-1
V gene: TRBV5-1
CDR3 length: 17
clone size: .
D gene: TRBD1
CDR3 DNA: TGCGCCAGCAGCTTGGCCGGTAAGGACAGGGGGCACACTGAAGCTTTCTTT
CDR3 protein: CASSLAGKDRGHTEAFF

J gene: TRBJ1-3
V gene: TRBV5-1
CDR3 length: 14
clone size: .
D gene: .
CDR3 DNA: TGCGCCAGCAGCTCCAGGGATCCTGGAAACACCATATATTTT
CDR3 protein: CASSSRDPGNTIYF

J gene: TRBJ2-1
V gene: TRBV4-2
CDR3 length: 16
clone size: .
D gene: TRBD2
CDR3 DNA: TGTGCCAGCACCGAGGCGGGGGGGAGCTCCTACAATGAGCAGTTCTTC
CDR3 protein: CASTEAGGSSYNEQFF

J gene: TRBJ1-5
V gene: TRBV28
CDR3 length: 14
clone size: few
D gene: .
CDR3 DNA: TGTGCCACGACAGGTGTTCGGGATAATCAGCCCCAGCATTTT
CDR3 protein: CATTGVRDNQPQHF

J gene: TRBJ1-1
V gene: TRBV7-9
CDR3 length: 13
clone size: .
D gene: .
CDR3 DNA: TGTGCCAGCAGCTTAGACATGAACACTGAAGCTTTCTTT
CDR3 protein: CASSLDMNTEAFF

J gene: TRBJ2-5
V gene: TRBV19
CDR3 length: 14
clone size: .
D gene: TRBD2
CDR3 DNA: TGTGCCACGGCCGGCGGGGGGGCCGAGGAGACCCAGTACTTC
CDR3 protein: CATAGGGAEETQYF

J gene: TRBJ2-7
V gene: TRBV6-4
CDR3 length: 11
clone size: .
D gene: .
CDR3 DNA: TGTGCCAGCAGTCCTCCTCCGGATCAGTACTTC
CDR3 protein: CASSPPPDQYF

J gene: TRBJ1-2
V gene: TRBV2
CDR3 length: 12
clone size: .
D gene: .
CDR3 DNA: TGTGCCAGCAGGTTTTCAGGGTGGGGCTACACCTTC
CDR3 protein: CASRFSGWGYTF

J gene: TRBJ1-1
V gene: TRBV6-5
CDR3 length: 13
clone size: .
D gene: .
CDR3 DNA: TGTGCCAGCAGTTACGTCGGGAGTTCGGAAGCTTTCTTT
CDR3 protein: CASSYVGSSEAFF

J gene: TRBJ1-1
V gene: TRBV2
CDR3 length: 13
clone size: .
D gene: .
CDR3 DNA: TGTGCCAGCAGTCGTCAGGGGTTCACTGAAGCTTTCTTT
CDR3 protein: CASSRQGFTEAFF

J gene: TRBJ1-2
V gene: TRBV4-1
CDR3 length: 14
clone size: .
D gene: .
CDR3 DNA: TGCGCCAGCAGCCCCACGTGGGGCGACTATGGCTACACCTTC
CDR3 protein: CASSPTWGDYGYTF

J gene: TRBJ2-1
V gene: TRBV5-1
CDR3 length: 14
clone size: once
D gene: .
CDR3 DNA: TGCGCCAGCAGCCCCCCGGACAGCTACAATGAGCAGTTCTTC
CDR3 protein: CASSPPDSYNEQFF